The next 26 T cell receptor beta chains were all read from a single sample in a study of vaccination effects on CD4 cells after COVID-19. For these receptors, no antigen is known. Sequencing was performed with immunoSEQ multiplex PCR; in TCRdb, only in-frame clones are kept and a portion is missing. Of under 85,000 clones in the sample, about three quarters are singletons; the top ten hold more than 0.85%. Expansion of antigen-specific CD4+ T cells with viral peptide pools was carried out by the ViraFEST assay before sequencing. Culturing for about ten days preceded CD4+ T cell isolation. Participants got two doses of BNT162b2 or mRNA-1273 vaccine. The source was CD4+ T cells from PBMCs cultured with HCoV-OC43 spike peptides, collected after COVID-19 vaccination. Documented subset: HCoV-OC43 spike overlapping peptide pool stimulation. The receptors were gathered from a human donor who received a COVID-19 vaccine.

The chain couples TRBV13 to TRBJ2-2; the D gene is possibly TRBD2 (6 bases). This CDR3 spans 16 amino acids. V was cut by 0 bases and J by 0 bases, with 8 bases left in between. Germline V gene sequence: CDR1 PRHDT, CDR2 FYEKMQ (reference sequence). CDR3 region: CASSLGLASNTGELFF. CDR3 nucleotides: TGTGCCAGCAGCTTAGGACTAGCTTCGAACACCGGGGAGCTGTTTTTT. The full variable domain, with the rest looked up from reference TRBV13 and TRBJ2-2, is AAGVIQSPRHLIKEKRETATLKCYPIPRHDTVYWYQQGPGQDPQFLISFYEKMQSDKGSIPDRFSAQQFSDYHSELNMSSLELGDSALYFCASSLGLASNTGELFFGEGSRLTVL.

In regard to this clone: The junction differs from germline at one of its ends, possibly a read error. The chain uses TRBV28 and TRBJ1-5, with a possible D match to TRBD1 (6 bases). The V gene's germline CDR1 is MDHEN and CDR2 SYDVKM. This CDR3 region has 12 residues. Here the CDR3 DNA reads TGTGTCAGCGGGGGCCGGAATCAGCCCCAGCATTTT. Encoded protein: CVSGGRNQPQHF.

This clone showed up just once. J is TRBJ2-7 and V is TRBV5-1, with TRBD2 matching 10 bases. This CDR3 has 17 residues. The V and J ends lost 2 bases and 5 bases, in that order; junction bases with no gene match: 13. Looked up from germline, CDR1 is SGHRS and CDR2 is YFSETQ. CDR3 bases: TGCGCCAGCAGCTTCCAACCCGGCGGAGCGGGGGGGGACGAGCAGTACGTC. Translated, it gives CASSFQPGGAGGDEQYV.

The chain joins TRBV5-1 to TRBJ1-1, with D possibly being TRBD1 (5 bases). Per the germline V gene, CDR1 is SGHRS and CDR2 is YFSETQ. CDR3 length: 12 amino acids. The germline V and J ends were trimmed by 5 bases and 4 bases, with 9 bases remaining between them. The CDR3 sequence: CASSSGFTEAFF. DNA for the CDR3: TGCGCCAGCAGTTCAGGGTTCACTGAAGCTTTCTTT. The variable domain in full, with the rest retrieved from reference TRBV5-1 and TRBJ1-1, is KAGVTQTPRYLIKTRGQQVTLSCSPISGHRSVSWYQQTPGQGLQFLFEYFSETQRNKGNFPGRFSGRQFSNSRSEMNVSTLELGDSALYLCASSSGFTEAFFGQGTRLTVV.

J is TRBJ2-2 and V is TRBV6-5; perhaps TRBD1 as D (7 bases). Trimming cost V 7 bases and J 9 bases, with 18 bases left between them. This CDR3 region has 14 residues. Germline CDR1 reads MNHEY; CDR2 reads SVGAGI. CDR3 region: CASTNAGGHRELFF. DNA of the CDR3: TGTGCCAGCACCAACGCAGGGGGGCACCGGGAGCTGTTTTTT.

The V and J genes are TRBV5-1 and TRBJ1-6, with D possibly TRBD1 on 5 matching bases. V lost 2 bases and J 0 bases, leaving 9 bases between the germline ends. Germline V gene data show CDR1 as SGHRS and CDR2 as YFSETQ. There are 16 residues in the CDR3. CDR3 sequence (DNA): TGCGCCAGCAGCTTTCAGGGAAGCTCCTATAATTCACCCCTCCACTTT. Its translation is CASSFQGSSYNSPLHF.

The chain has TRBV2 and TRBJ1-3; the D is unclear. V dropped 4 bases and J dropped 0 bases, with 13 bases sitting between them. Per the germline V gene, CDR1 is SNHLY and CDR2 is FYNNEI. CDR3 length: 16 residues. The chain's CDR3 is CASSAQLSTSGNTIYF. Here the CDR3 DNA reads TGTGCCAGCAGTGCACAGCTCTCTACCTCTGGAAACACCATATATTTT.

The chain joins TRBV7-2 to TRBJ1-6; unclear D gene. The CDR3 runs 14 residues. The germline V and J ends were trimmed by 5 bases and 11 bases, with 16 bases remaining between them. Germline V lookup: CDR1 SGHTA, CDR2 FQGNSA. This CDR3 reads CASSVQAPGTPLHF. The CDR3, as DNA: TGTGCCAGCAGCGTTCAGGCTCCCGGGACACCCCTCCACTTT.

This clone was picked up one time. The rearrangement uses TRBV4-1 and TRBJ2-3, with 14 bases matching TRBD2. With V trimmed by 4 bases and J by 0 bases, 6 bases remained unmatched. Looked up from germline, CDR1 is MGHRA and CDR2 is YSYEKL. This CDR3 spans 18 amino acids. The CDR3: CASSRRLAGGISTDTQYF. In nucleotides, the CDR3 is TGCGCCAGCAGCCGTCGACTAGCGGGGGGGATTAGCACAGATACGCAGTATTTT.

The CDR3 is CATSDPKPGQYNEQFF. The CDR3 nucleotides read TGTGCCACCAGTGATCCCAAACCGGGACAGTACAATGAGCAGTTCTTC. J is TRBJ2-1 and V is TRBV24-1, with 7 bases aligning to TRBD1. Germline lookup yields CDR1 KGHDR and CDR2 SFDVKD. Trimming took 3 bases from V and 4 from J; bases not matched to a gene: 8. CDR3 size: 16 residues.

The V and J genes are TRBV7-9 and TRBJ1-3; D gene ambiguous. The CDR3 has 13 residues. The V gene lost 2 bases and the J gene lost 1 base, with 3 bases spanning the gap. The V gene's germline CDR1 is SEHNR and CDR2 FQNEAQ (reference sequence). CDR3 loop: CASSLYSGNTIYF. The CDR3, as DNA: TGTGCCAGCAGCTTATATTCTGGAAACACCATATATTTT.

The chain links TRBV19 to TRBJ1-3; D uncertain. V was pared by 6 bases and J by 1 base, with 16 bases between. Germline values: CDR1 LNHDA, CDR2 SQIVND (reference sequence). The CDR3 runs to 16 residues. The CDR3 spells CASSRGPGQSGNTIYF. DNA of the CDR3: TGTGCCAGTAGCCGGGGTCCAGGCCAATCTGGAAACACCATATATTTT.

Turning to this clone: Additional DNA sequences in this sample encode the identical CDR3. The chain recombines TRBV3-1 (or the pseudogene TRBV3-2) with TRBJ2-4; D not resolved. Germline loops: CDR1 LGHDT, CDR2 YNNKEL (reference sequence). The V and J ends lost 4 bases and 8 bases respectively, with 12 bases between them. The CDR3 is 13 residues long. CDR3 DNA: TGTGCCAGCAGCCCCTATCTCGAGGACATTCAGTACTTC. The encoded protein is CASSPYLEDIQYF.

This chain links TRBV7-9 with TRBJ2-1; D possibly corresponds to TRBD1 (5 bases). The CDR3 is 15 amino acids. CDR1 and CDR2 (germline): SEHNR, FQNEAQ (reference sequence). The V and J ends lost 6 bases and 10 bases respectively, with 22 bases between them. The CDR3: CASSRLGLKTGEQFF. Written as DNA, the CDR3 is TGTGCCAGCAGTCGCCTGGGGCTGAAAACCGGGGAGCAGTTCTTC.

V and J are TRBV5-8 and TRBJ1-2; 8 bases line up with TRBD1. Losses at the gene ends were 4 bases for V and 0 bases for J; bases not matched to a gene: 5. The germline CDR1 and CDR2 sequences are SGHTS and YDEGEE. The CDR3 is made up of 15 amino acids. The CDR3 region has the DNA TGTGCCAGCAGCAGGGACAGGCGAGCTAACTATGGCTACACCTTC. It encodes CASSRDRRANYGYTF.

This clone was seen a few times. This sequence joins TRBV2 and TRBJ2-2; either TRBD1 or TRBD2 may fit D (5 bases each). The CDR3 extends over 16 amino acids. The germline CDR1 and CDR2 sequences are SNHLY and FYNNEI. V lost 3 bases and J lost 0, with 11 bases in between. CDR3 protein: CASSEQMGANTGELFF. Here the CDR3 DNA reads TGTGCCAGCAGTGAGCAAATGGGGGCGAACACCGGGGAGCTGTTTTTT.

The J gene is TRBJ1-1, the V gene TRBV6-5; a weak D match, TRBD1 (5 bases). The CDR3 runs to 13 residues. V lost 5 bases and J 2 bases, leaving 9 bases between the germline ends. CDR1 and CDR2 (germline): MNHEY, SVGAGI. As DNA, the CDR3 is TGTGCCAGCAGTCCGACAGTTAACACTGAAGCTTTCTTT. Encoded protein: CASSPTVNTEAFF.

This chain connects TRBV23-1 to TRBJ2-7; 8 positions match TRBD1. TRBV23-1 is placed among ORFs of uncertain function. V shed 0 bases and J 7 bases; nucleotides not matched to a gene: 8. CDR3 length equals 15 residues. The CDR3 bases are TGCGCCAGCAGTCAATCAAGCCAGGGGGCGAGGGAGCAGTACGTC. Translating gives CASSQSSQGAREQYV.

The chain recombines TRBV6-6 with TRBJ2-1, with TRBD1 matching 7 bases. The trim removed 6 bases at V and 0 bases at J, leaving 5 bases unmatched. Germline CDR1 and CDR2: MNHNY and SVGAGI (reference sequence). This CDR3 comprises 15 residues. The CDR3 loop is CASRYGTASYNEQFF. In DNA, the CDR3 is TGTGCCAGCAGATATGGGACAGCCTCCTACAATGAGCAGTTCTTC.

The chain recombines TRBV13 with TRBJ2-3, with 7 bases aligning to TRBD1. Germline trimming cut 5 bases from V and 6 bases from J; bases unmatched to any gene: 17. Germline V gene lookup returns CDR1 PRHDT and CDR2 FYEKMQ (reference sequence). There are 17 residues in the CDR3. CDR3 sequence: CASSTPPGDSLPDTQYF. CDR3 in DNA: TGTGCCAGCAGCACACCCCCAGGGGACAGCCTTCCCGATACGCAGTATTTT.

The V call is TRBV18, the J call TRBJ1-6, with D hard to call. The V end was cut by 0 bases, the J end by 10 bases, with 13 bases between. Per the germline V gene, CDR1 is KGHSH and CDR2 is LQKENI. This CDR3 contains 15 residues. The DNA for the CDR3 is TGTGCCAGCTCACCACCTTCCGCGTCCCGGTCACCCCTCCACTTT. This gives the protein CASSPPSASRSPLHF.

This clone was seen a few times. The CDR3 here is CASSLSGGSEQYV. The CDR3 bases are TGTGCCAGCAGTTTATCCGGTGGGAGTGAGCAGTACGTC. This sequence joins TRBV27 and TRBJ2-7; D may be TRBD2 (5 bases). Germline CDR1 and CDR2: MNHEY and SMNVEV (reference sequence). V was trimmed by 0 bases and J by 7 bases, leaving 10 bases between them. This CDR3 region has 13 residues.

The chain carries TRBV19 and TRBJ1-5; the D gene is possibly TRBD1 (5 bases). The length of the CDR3 is 14 residues. The V and J ends lost 3 bases and 0 bases respectively, with 6 bases between them. The germline V gene has CDR1 LNHDA and CDR2 SQIVND (reference sequence). Here the CDR3 DNA reads TGTGCCAGTAGTATGGGGGTTAGCAATCAGCCCCAGCATTTT. Protein product: CASSMGVSNQPQHF.

The chain is built from TRBV28 and TRBJ2-7, with TRBD1 as a possible D gene (6 bases). V gave up 8 bases and J gave up 1 base, with 15 bases separating them. Per the germline V gene, CDR1 is MDHEN and CDR2 is SYDVKM. This CDR3 spans 14 amino acids. This CDR3 reads CASHGGPGSYEQYV. The CDR3 coding sequence is TGTGCCAGCCATGGGGGCCCGGGTTCCTACGAGCAGTACGTC.

The chain joins TRBV3-1 (or the pseudogene TRBV3-2) to TRBJ2-1, with TRBD2 matching 9 bases. V shed 7 bases, J shed 5 bases, and the junction held 12 bases outside the gene matches. The germline V gene encodes CDR1 LGHDT and CDR2 YNNKEL (reference sequence). This CDR3 has 16 amino acids. The CDR3 loop is CASTPWGGGAHNEQFF. The CDR3 region has the DNA TGTGCCAGCACCCCATGGGGCGGGGGGGCCCACAATGAGCAGTTCTTC.

This chain links TRBV10-1 with TRBJ2-1; maybe TRBD2 (5 bases). This CDR3 has 13 residues. Germline V gene lookup returns CDR1 WNHNN and CDR2 SYGVQD (reference sequence). V was shortened by 5 bases and J by 0 bases, with 5 bases between the two germline ends. CDR3 residues: CASSRDSYNEQFF. The CDR3 region has the DNA TGCGCCAGCAGTCGGGACTCCTACAATGAGCAGTTCTTC.